This entry concerns a single T cell receptor (beta chain). Its antigen remains unknown. This record comes from a study of T cell responses to AZD1222 COVID-19 vaccine. V was clipped by 5 bases and J by 4 bases, with 19 bases between them. The CDR3 is 16 residues long. Germline CDR1 reads SGHTA; CDR2 reads FQGNSA. TCRdb keeps only in-frame clones here, not all; method: immunoSEQ multiplex PCR. The profile shows about 180,000 clones, under 95% of them singletons. Study-wide results and limits: Vaccine-related CD4 TCRs covered spike, predominating at 160-218 and 743-854. Repertoires were obtained only post-peak T cell response. Females made up more of the donors, who were largely white British, and clonal diversity may have come out too low. Spike-specific TCR repertoires showed rising breadth and depth after two AZD1222 doses.

The chain is built from TRBV7-2 and TRBJ2-3, with D perhaps matching TRBD2 (7 bases). This receptor was taken from an adult who received the AZD1222 COVID-19 vaccine. The sequencing used peripheral blood, collected 28 days after the second AZD1222 dose. The CDR3 reads CASSPLGGGSADTQYF. In DNA, the CDR3 is TGTGCCAGCAGCCCCCTGGGCGGGGGCTCCGCAGATACGCAGTATTTT.